The T cell receptor beta chain under discussion was sequenced for a study of cytomegalovirus exposure and HLA in healthy donors. The CDR3 loop spans 13 amino acids. The V end was cut by 4 bases, the J end by 5 bases, with 11 bases between. Germline CDR1 reads MGHDK; CDR2 reads SYGVNS. PCR employed 60 Vbeta and 13 Jbeta primers. Profiling relied on immunoSEQ multiplex PCR, and the TCRdb table lists in-frame clones only, not all of them. The sample has about 140,000 clones. In regard to this clone: As yet, its antigen is unknown.

Findings and limits, study-wide: Earlier analysis yielded a pattern in which most TCR beta V segments were productive about 90% or about 30% of the time.

Healthy bone marrow donors made up the donor group. The clonotype comes from a male donor in good health and CMV-seronegative. The genes are TRBV25-1 and TRBJ1-2; D remains unclear. Sequencing input: PBMCs. The CDR3 DNA reads TGTGCCAGCAGTGGGGAAACGGGATATGGCTACACCTTC. Translated, it gives CASSGETGYGYTF.